The 2 T cell receptor beta chains presented below share a single source sample, sequenced in a study of blood T cell repertoires in COVID-19. Profiling relied on immunoSEQ multiplex PCR, and the TCRdb table lists in-frame clones only, not all of them. The table records about 180,000 clones, about four fifths of them present only once. Material: peripheral blood. These receptors were collected from a woman aged 70 to 79 with COVID-19, enrolled during active disease.

The chain couples TRBV4-2 to TRBJ2-1, with D perhaps matching TRBD2 (6 bases). The CDR3 runs 15 residues. CDR1 is LGHNA, CDR2 YNFKEQ, per germline. Trimming left V 6 bases short and J 0 bases short, with 12 bases between. The CDR3 bases are TGTGCCAGCAGTTCCGGGAGTATCTCCTACAATGAGCAGTTCTTC. Translated: CASSSGSISYNEQFF.

This rearrangement joins TRBV7-2 to TRBJ1-5, with TRBD1 matching 8 bases. V lost 5 bases and J lost 4; bases outside the gene matches: 4. Per germline, CDR1 SGHTA and CDR2 FQGNSA. The CDR3 totals 14 residues. DNA for the CDR3: TGTGCCAGCAGCCAAAACAGGGGGAATCAGCCCCAGCATTTT. Translated, it gives CASSQNRGNQPQHF.